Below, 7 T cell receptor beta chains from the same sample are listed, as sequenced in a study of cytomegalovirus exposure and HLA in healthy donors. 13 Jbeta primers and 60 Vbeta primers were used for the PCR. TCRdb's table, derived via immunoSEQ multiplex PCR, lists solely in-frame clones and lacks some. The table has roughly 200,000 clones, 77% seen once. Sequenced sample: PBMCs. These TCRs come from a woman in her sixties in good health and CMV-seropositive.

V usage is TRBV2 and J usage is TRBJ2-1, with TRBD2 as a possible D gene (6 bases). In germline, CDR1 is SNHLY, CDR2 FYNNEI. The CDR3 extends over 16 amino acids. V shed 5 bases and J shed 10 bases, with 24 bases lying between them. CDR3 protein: CASSRAGLFEGGEQFF. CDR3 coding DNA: TGTGCCAGCAGTAGGGCAGGGCTTTTCGAGGGAGGCGAGCAGTTCTTC.

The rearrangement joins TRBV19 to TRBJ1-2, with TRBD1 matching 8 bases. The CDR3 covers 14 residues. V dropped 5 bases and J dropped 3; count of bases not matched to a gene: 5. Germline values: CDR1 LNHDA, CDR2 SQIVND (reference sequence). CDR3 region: CASSAGGQYYGYTF. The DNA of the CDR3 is TGTGCCAGTAGTGCAGGGGGCCAGTACTATGGCTACACCTTC.

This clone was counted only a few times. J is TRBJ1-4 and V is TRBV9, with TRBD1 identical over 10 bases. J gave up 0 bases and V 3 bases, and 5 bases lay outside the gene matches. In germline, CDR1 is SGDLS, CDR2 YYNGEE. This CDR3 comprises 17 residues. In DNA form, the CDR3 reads TGTGCCAGCAGCGAGGGGACAGGGGCGGCAACTAATGAAAAACTGTTTTTT. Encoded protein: CASSEGTGAATNEKLFF.

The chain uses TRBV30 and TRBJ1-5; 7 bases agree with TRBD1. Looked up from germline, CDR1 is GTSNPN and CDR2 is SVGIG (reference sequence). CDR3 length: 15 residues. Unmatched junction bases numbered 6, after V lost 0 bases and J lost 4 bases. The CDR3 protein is CAWSVSGTVNQPQHF. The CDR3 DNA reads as TGTGCCTGGAGTGTATCTGGGACAGTTAATCAGCCCCAGCATTTT.

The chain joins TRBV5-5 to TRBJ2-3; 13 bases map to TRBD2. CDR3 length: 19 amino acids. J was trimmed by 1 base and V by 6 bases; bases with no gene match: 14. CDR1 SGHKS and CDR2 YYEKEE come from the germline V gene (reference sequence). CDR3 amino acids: CASNRGGRTSGRGTDTQYF. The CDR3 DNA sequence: TGTGCCAGCAACCGGGGAGGCCGAACTAGCGGGAGGGGCACAGATACGCAGTATTTT.

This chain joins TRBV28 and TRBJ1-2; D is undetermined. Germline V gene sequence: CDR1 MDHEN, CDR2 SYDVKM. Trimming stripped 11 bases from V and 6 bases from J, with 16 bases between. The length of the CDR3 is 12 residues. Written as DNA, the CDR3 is TGTGCCCACGGCCAATACAGAGATGGCTACACCTTC. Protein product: CAHGQYRDGYTF.

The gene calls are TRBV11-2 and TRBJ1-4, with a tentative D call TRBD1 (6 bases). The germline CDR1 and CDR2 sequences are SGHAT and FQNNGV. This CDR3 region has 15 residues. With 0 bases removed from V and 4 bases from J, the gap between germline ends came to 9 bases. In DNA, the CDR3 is TGTGCCAGCAGCTTAGAAGGGGGAATTAATGAAAAACTGTTTTTT. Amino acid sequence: CASSLEGGINEKLFF.